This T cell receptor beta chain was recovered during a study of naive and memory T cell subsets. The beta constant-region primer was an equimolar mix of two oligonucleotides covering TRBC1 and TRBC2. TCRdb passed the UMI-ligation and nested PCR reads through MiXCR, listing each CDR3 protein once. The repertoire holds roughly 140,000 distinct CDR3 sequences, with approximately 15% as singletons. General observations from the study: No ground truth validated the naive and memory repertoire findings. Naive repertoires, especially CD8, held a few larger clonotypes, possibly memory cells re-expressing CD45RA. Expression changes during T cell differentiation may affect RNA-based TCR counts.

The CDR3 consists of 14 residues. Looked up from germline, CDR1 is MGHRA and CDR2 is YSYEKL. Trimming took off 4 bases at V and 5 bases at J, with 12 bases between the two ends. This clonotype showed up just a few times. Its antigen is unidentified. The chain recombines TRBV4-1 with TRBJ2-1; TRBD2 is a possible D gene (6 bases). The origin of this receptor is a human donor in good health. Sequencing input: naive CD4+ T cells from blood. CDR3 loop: CASSRGDQNNEQFF. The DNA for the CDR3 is TGCGCCAGCAGCCGCGGGGACCAAAACAATGAGCAGTTCTTC.